Listed below are T cell receptor beta chains from one sample, sequenced in a study of low-dose radiotherapy and immunotherapy resistance in tumors. Using its own MiXCR run on the reads, TCRdb lists one record per CDR3 protein. The table includes tens of thousands of distinct CDR3 sequences, around a third detected once. Source: PBMCs, taken after low-dose radiotherapy plus immunotherapy. These receptors were obtained from a male donor with rectosigmoid adenocarcinoma. Both conserved end residues are part of each CDR3. The order of the fields is J gene, clone size, V gene, D gene, CDR3 DNA, CDR3 protein. The D gene is left open where the match is weak. Rows give clone size only sometimes, using once, few, many, or a class for an expanded clone.

>TRBJ2-7|many|TRBV5-6|TRBD2
TGTGCCAGCAGCTTATCCGGGACAGCGGGAGGCGCGGTCCAGTACTTC
CASSLSGTAGGAVQYF
>TRBJ2-6|NA|TRBV3-1|NA
TGTGCCAGCAGCCAAGTGGACGGGACTGGGGCCAACGTCCTGACTTTC
CASSQVDGTGANVLTF
>TRBJ1-1|NA|TRBV5-1|TRBD1
TGCGCCAGCAGCTCCGGACAGGGCGGCACTGAAGCTTTCTTT
CASSSGQGGTEAFF
>TRBJ2-1|many|TRBV19|NA
TGTGCCAGTAGTATTTTTGCGGGGAGCTCCTACAATGAGCAGTTCTTC
CASSIFAGSSYNEQFF
>TRBJ2-7|many|TRBV5-6|NA
TGTGCCAGCAGCTTGCCGCAGGGTATATCCCTAGACTTC
CASSLPQGISLDF
>TRBJ2-3|many|TRBV7-6|NA
TGTGCCAGCAGCCCTGGGACCAACACAGATACGCAGTATTTT
CASSPGTNTDTQYF
>TRBJ2-5|many|TRBV12-5|NA
TGTGCTAGTGGTGATGGGCAAGAGACCCAGTACTTC
CASGDGQETQYF
>TRBJ2-5|NA|TRBV19|NA
TGTGCCAGTAGTCCCAATTTCGGGCAGACCCAGTACTTC
CASSPNFGQTQYF
>TRBJ2-7|many|TRBV28|NA
TGTGCCAGCGTCGGGCAGGGGTCACGGGAGCAGTACTTC
CASVGQGSREQYF
>TRBJ2-2|once|TRBV24-1|NA
TGTGCCACCAGTGATATACAGGAATCGAACACCGGGGAGCTGTTTTTT
CATSDIQESNTGELFF
>TRBJ1-2|many|TRBV5-1|NA
TGCGCCAGCAGCTTGGAGGCAGGGGCGCGCTATGGCTACACCTTC
CASSLEAGARYGYTF
>TRBJ2-2|many|TRBV24-1|NA
TGTGCCACCATGAGAAGCGCAGGGGTCGACACCGGGGAGCTGTTTTTT
CATMRSAGVDTGELFF
>TRBJ2-1|NA|TRBV10-3|TRBD2
TGTGCCATCAGTCAACTAGCGGGGTCCTACAATGAGCAGTTCTTC
CAISQLAGSYNEQFF
>TRBJ2-5|NA|TRBV21-1|NA
TGTGCCAGCAGCAACGTGGTCGGGCCAGAACTAGAAGAGACCCAGTACTTC
CASSNVVGPELEETQYF
>TRBJ2-7|many|TRBV28|TRBD1
TGTGCCAGCACCTCGGAGGGGACAGGTCGCTACGAGCAGTACTTC
CASTSEGTGRYEQYF
>TRBJ2-1|many|TRBV12-3/TRBV12-4|NA
TGTGCCAGCAGGGGAGGAGGGGGCTTCAATGAGCAGTTCTTC
CASRGGGGFNEQFF
>TRBJ1-2|once|TRBV5-1|TRBD1
TGCGCCAGCAGCTCGCTTCCCGGGACAGGGACTAACTATGGCTACACCTTC
CASSSLPGTGTNYGYTF
>TRBJ1-4|NA|TRBV5-5|NA
TGTGCCAGCAGCTACCGGGGCGGGACTAATGAAAAACTGTTTTTT
CASSYRGGTNEKLFF
>TRBJ1-2|NA|TRBV6-2/TRBV6-3|NA
TGTGCCAGCAGTTACGGTTCTGCTGGGCCCGCCTGGGGCTACACCTTC
CASSYGSAGPAWGYTF
>TRBJ2-1|NA|TRBV14|NA
TGTGCCAGCAGCCAAGAGAACAAGTACATTGAGCAGTTCTTC
CASSQENKYIEQFF
>TRBJ1-2|few|TRBV20-1|NA
TGCAGTGCTTTTGACATATATGGCTACACCTTC
CSAFDIYGYTF
>TRBJ1-3|many|TRBV2|NA
TGTGCCAGCAGCCTATCTGGAAACACCATATATTTT
CASSLSGNTIYF
>TRBJ2-1|many|TRBV27|TRBD2
TGTGCCAGCCGCAATAGCGGGAGCTCCTACAATGAGCAGTTCTTC
CASRNSGSSYNEQFF
>TRBJ2-2|NA|TRBV7-9|NA
NA
CASSSTGGNTGELFFF
>TRBJ2-7|many|TRBV28|TRBD1
TGTGCCAGCAGTTCCACAGGGGTCGAGCAGTACTTC
CASSSTGVEQYF
>TRBJ2-1|NA|TRBV7-6|TRBD2
TGTGCCAGCAGCCCAGCCGGGACTAGCGGCTACAATGAGCAGTTCTTC
CASSPAGTSGYNEQFF
>TRBJ2-7|few|TRBV11-2|NA
TGTGCCAGCAGCCCCCTTCAGAACTTGTACGAGCAGTACTTC
CASSPLQNLYEQYF
>TRBJ2-7|NA|TRBV6-5|NA
TGTGCCAGCAGTTACTCGTGGGGGTACGAGCAGTACTTC
CASSYSWGYEQYF
>TRBJ2-7|many|TRBV6-2/TRBV6-3|TRBD2
TGTGCCTCCGGCGGGAGTGGAGACGAGCAGTACTTC
CASGGSGDEQYF
>TRBJ1-5|many|TRBV7-9|NA
TGTGCCAGCAGCTCAAGGGGGGACCGTGTTTATCAGCCCCAGCATTTT
CASSSRGDRVYQPQHF
>TRBJ2-2|many|TRBV19|NA
TGTGCCAGTAGTTCCCGGGGGAGCGCCGGGGAGCTGTTTTTT
CASSSRGSAGELFF
>TRBJ2-3|many|TRBV29-1|TRBD2
TGCAGCGTGGGGGGGGAAGATACGCAGTATTTT
CSVGGEDTQYF
>TRBJ2-2|many|TRBV2|TRBD2
TGTGCCAGCAGTGCTCCGGGGAGGGCGAACACCGGGGAGCTGTTTTTT
CASSAPGRANTGELFF
>TRBJ2-2|NA|TRBV11-1|NA
TGTGCCAGCAGTCGAAACGGTGGTACCGGGGAGCTGTTTTTT
CASSRNGGTGELFF
>TRBJ1-6|many|TRBV13|NA
TGTGCCAGCAGCCCAACCCGAAGCTCACCCCTCCACTTT
CASSPTRSSPLHF
>TRBJ1-5|many|TRBV20-1|NA
TGCAGTGCTAGAGGCCGGCAGGATCAGCCCCAGCATTTT
CSARGRQDQPQHF
>TRBJ2-1|NA|TRBV7-9|TRBD1
TGTGCCAGCAGCATTACAGGGGTCGAGCAGTTCTTC
CASSITGVEQFF
>TRBJ2-3|many|TRBV5-5|TRBD2
TGTGCCAGCAGCTTGAGTGGGACTAACACAGATACGCAGTATTTT
CASSLSGTNTDTQYF
>TRBJ1-2|many|TRBV7-3|TRBD1
TGTGCCAGCAGCGACAGGGGTGGCTATGGCTACACCTTC
CASSDRGGYGYTF
>TRBJ2-1|NA|TRBV5-1|NA
TGCGCCAGCAGCAGGACTCCCTGGGATGAGCAGTTCTTC
CASSRTPWDEQFF
>TRBJ1-4|once|TRBV7-9|TRBD1
TGTGCCAGCAGCAGCGTGGACAGGGTTGAAAAACTGTTTTTT
CASSSVDRVEKLFF
>TRBJ1-2|few|TRBV5-1|NA
TGCGCCAGCAGGCTCGAGCCTGTAGATGGCTACACCTTC
CASRLEPVDGYTF
>TRBJ2-1|many|TRBV5-1|NA
TGCGCCAGCAGCCGAGGTGGGGGGTCAGATGAGCAGTTCTTC
CASSRGGGSDEQFF
>TRBJ1-4|once|TRBV6-2/TRBV6-3|NA
TGTGCCAGCAGTTACTCGACTGCAACTAATGAAAAACTGTTTTTT
CASSYSTATNEKLFF
>TRBJ2-7|NA|TRBV28|TRBD1
TGTGCCAGCAGTCCGGGACAGGGGCCTAACGAGCAGTACTTC
CASSPGQGPNEQYF
>TRBJ2-3|many|TRBV5-8|TRBD1
TGTGCCAGCAGCACCGGGACAGGGTCCCCAGATACGCAGTATTTT
CASSTGTGSPDTQYF
>TRBJ2-3|NA|TRBV29-1|TRBD2
TGCAGCGTTGAAGGTTTTTGGCTTCCTCGGGGGGCCGAGGGACTAGCGGGACCAGATACGCAGTATTTT
CSVEGFWLPRGAEGLAGPDTQYF
>TRBJ2-5|few|TRBV6-2/TRBV6-3|NA
TGTGCCAGCAGTTATTCGCCGGAGGAGACCCAGTACTTC
CASSYSPEETQYF
>TRBJ2-3|many|TRBV20-1|TRBD2
TGCAGTGCTGACCCGGATGATAGCGGGGGCACAGATACGCAGTATTTT
CSADPDDSGGTDTQYF
>TRBJ1-1|NA|TRBV4-1|TRBD1
TGCGCCAGCAGCCAGGAGACAGGGTACACTGAAGCTTTCTTT
CASSQETGYTEAFF
>TRBJ2-1|many|TRBV9|TRBD2
TGTGCCAGCAGCGTATCAGCGGGGGACATCTCCTACAATGAGCAGTTCTTC
CASSVSAGDISYNEQFF
>TRBJ2-1|many|TRBV7-2|TRBD2
TGTGCCAGCAGCTTAGAGGGGACTAGCGGGAGATTTTACAATGAGCAGTTCTTC
CASSLEGTSGRFYNEQFF
>TRBJ1-4|NA|TRBV5-1|NA
TGCGCCAGCAGCTTGGGTGGGGTTAATGAAAAACTGTTTTTT
CASSLGGVNEKLFF
>TRBJ2-3|NA|TRBV9|NA
TGTGCCAGCGGTACAGATACGCAGTATTTT
CASGTDTQYF
>TRBJ2-7|NA|TRBV7-2|NA
TGTGCCAGCAGCTTACGGGACTCGAGCTTCTACGAGCAGTACTTC
CASSLRDSSFYEQYF
>TRBJ2-1|many|TRBV4-2|TRBD2
TGTGCCAGCAGCCAGTACAATAGCCCTAGCGGGAGCTATGAGCAGTTCTTC
CASSQYNSPSGSYEQFF
>TRBJ1-1|NA|TRBV29-1|NA
TGCAGCGTTGTGGGGGCTACTGAAGCTTTCTTT
CSVVGATEAFF
>TRBJ2-7|many|TRBV2|NA
TGTGCCAGCAGTGAAGCCGGTAGAGGCCTTAGCTCCTACGAGCAGTACTTC
CASSEAGRGLSSYEQYF